Following are 25 T cell receptor beta chains from one sample sequenced in a study of cytomegalovirus exposure and HLA in healthy donors. PCR amplification relied on 60 Vbeta primers (plus 13 Jbeta primers). Only in-frame clones appear in the TCRdb table, and some are missing; sequencing was by immunoSEQ multiplex PCR. The sample carries around 100,000 clones, about a tenth recorded once. Sequencing input: PBMCs. These receptors all come from a man aged 35-49 years in good health and CMV-seropositive.

The chain combines TRBV15 with TRBJ2-7, with 7 bases aligning to TRBD2. The CDR3 covers 14 residues. After removal of 6 bases from V and 2 bases from J, the junction contained 7 bases not matched to a gene. Germline lookup yields CDR1 LNHNV and CDR2 YYDKDF (reference sequence). The CDR3 region has the DNA TGTGCCACCAGACTCGGGGAGGGCCCCTACGAGCAGTACTTC. Its protein is CATRLGEGPYEQYF.

The chain couples TRBV30 to TRBJ2-1; 14 positions match TRBD2. J lost 8 bases, V lost 0 bases, and 6 bases had no gene match. The germline V gene has CDR1 GTSNPN and CDR2 SVGIG (reference sequence). CDR3 length: 16 amino acids. CDR3 DNA: TGTGCCTGGAGTGTCCCCGGGACTAGCGGGAGTTATGAGCAGTTCTTC. Translating it yields CAWSVPGTSGSYEQFF.

This CDR3 is CASSHRGRDDNEQFF. In DNA, the CDR3 is TGCGCCAGCAGCCACAGGGGGCGGGACGACAATGAGCAGTTCTTC. The chain carries TRBV10-2 and TRBJ2-1; TRBD1 matches at 9 bases. The CDR3 runs 15 residues. Germline V gene data show CDR1 as WSHSY and CDR2 as SAAADI. V was pared by 6 bases and J by 5 bases, with 8 bases of the junction left unmatched.

V gene TRBV28 combines with J gene TRBJ1-1; 9 bases match TRBD1. The junction had 3 bases not matched to a gene; V was cut back by 2 bases and J by 11 bases. Germline V gives CDR1 MDHEN, CDR2 SYDVKM. The CDR3 is made up of 12 amino acids. CDR3 bases: TGTGCCAGCAGTTTAGTGGACAGGGGTGCTTTCTTT. Translated, it gives CASSLVDRGAFF.

This clone was observed a few times. J is TRBJ1-1 and V is TRBV29-1, with D uncertain. CDR1 and CDR2 from the germline V gene are SQVTM and ANQGSEA. This CDR3 region has 12 residues. The germline V and J ends were trimmed by 4 bases and 7 bases, with 13 bases remaining between them. Here the CDR3 reads CSVGPRGGEAFF. The CDR3 region has the DNA TGCAGCGTTGGTCCCCGGGGAGGTGAAGCTTTCTTT.

A note on this clone: A much larger clone sits a single nucleotide away, making a read error possible. V and J are TRBV2 and TRBJ2-6, with a tentative D call TRBD2 (5 bases). V was pared by 6 bases and J by 0 bases, with 6 bases between. Germline assignment: CDR1 SNHLY and CDR2 FYNNEI. CDR3 length: 14 amino acids. CDR3 sequence reads: CASRDSSGANVLTF. The CDR3 bases are TGTGCCAGCAGGGACTCCTCTGGGGCCAACGTCCTGACTTTC.

This chain connects TRBV18 to TRBJ1-3; 7 positions match TRBD1. Germline V gene sequence: CDR1 KGHSH, CDR2 LQKENI. This CDR3 has 15 amino acids. V lost 4 bases and J lost 0; bases outside the gene matches: 3. The CDR3 protein is CASSRGQASGNTIYF. CDR3 DNA sequence: TGTGCCAGCTCACGAGGACAGGCCTCTGGAAACACCATATATTTT. Variable domain in full (rest from reference TRBV18 and TRBJ1-3): NAGVMQNPRHLVRRRGQEARLRCSPMKGHSHVYWYRQLPEEGLKFMVYLQKENIIDESGMPKERFSAEFPKEGPSILRIQQVVRGDSAAYFCASSRGQASGNTIYFGEGSWLTVV.

The chain has TRBV7-9 and TRBJ2-2; TRBD2 is a possible D gene (6 bases). Between the trimmed V and J ends, which lost 5 bases and 4 bases, there was a span of 14 bases. CDR1 is SEHNR, CDR2 FQNEAQ, per germline (reference sequence). The CDR3 runs 15 residues. The CDR3 region has the DNA TGTGCCAGCAGCCCTTCCCGGGACTTCACCGGGGAGCTGTTTTTT. This gives the protein CASSPSRDFTGELFF.

In this sample, this clone turned up a few times. This rearrangement joins TRBV28 to TRBJ1-2; TRBD1 might be the D (5 bases). This CDR3 comprises 14 residues. Trimming left V 6 bases short and J 2 bases short, with 13 bases between. The germline CDR1 and CDR2 sequences are MDHEN and SYDVKM. The CDR3 sequence: CASSPGVTNYGYTF. The CDR3 DNA is TGTGCCAGCAGCCCGGGGGTCACAAACTATGGCTACACCTTC.

The genes are TRBV27 and TRBJ2-7, with D unclear. V lost 6 bases and J 2 bases, leaving 5 bases between the germline ends. This CDR3 is 11 amino acids long. CDR1 and CDR2 (germline): MNHEY, SMNVEV (reference sequence). CDR3 sequence: CASSTTYEQYF. The CDR3 region has the DNA TGTGCCAGCAGCACTACCTACGAGCAGTACTTC.

The CDR3 region is CASSIGQGVGGANVLTF. The CDR3 DNA is TGTGCCAGCAGTATCGGACAGGGGGTAGGTGGGGCCAACGTCCTGACTTTC. This chain connects TRBV28 to TRBJ2-6; 10 nucleotides match TRBD1. The length of the CDR3 is 17 residues. The germline V gene encodes CDR1 MDHEN and CDR2 SYDVKM. Losses at the gene ends were 5 bases for V and 3 bases for J; bases not matched to a gene: 7.

The genes are TRBV27 and TRBJ1-1; 7 positions match TRBD1. The CDR3 loop spans 17 amino acids. J lost 3 bases, V lost 5 bases, and 15 bases had no gene match. Germline CDR1 is MNHEY and CDR2 is SMNVEV (reference sequence). The CDR3 region is CASSLSTRQGGYTEAFF. CDR3 in DNA: TGTGCCAGCAGTCTCAGCACCAGACAGGGAGGCTACACTGAAGCTTTCTTT.

In this sample, this clone turned up a few times. At one end the junction does not follow the germline gene, possibly because of a read error. The chain uses TRBV18 and TRBJ2-1; TRBD1 aligns across 8 bases. CDR1 is KGHSH, CDR2 LQKENI, per germline. This CDR3 region has 12 residues. CDR3 coding DNA: TGTGCCAGCTCACCCGGACAGGGTCTCGTCGTCTTC. Protein sequence: CASSPGQGLVVF.

The chain has TRBV25-1 and TRBJ1-6; D call uncertain. CDR1 is MGHDK and CDR2 is SYGVNS in the germline V gene. This CDR3 is 12 amino acids long. With 2 bases removed from V and 14 bases from J, the gap between germline ends came to 10 bases. CDR3 sequence: CASSEGSRALHF. CDR3 sequence (DNA): TGTGCCAGCAGTGAAGGTAGCCGAGCCCTCCACTTT.

The CDR3 sequence: CASSRNTDRGAEAFF. The DNA of the CDR3 is TGTGCCAGCAGCAGAAACACCGACAGGGGTGCTGAAGCTTTCTTT. The chain employs TRBV14 and TRBJ1-1; TRBD1 aligns across 8 bases. CDR3 length: 15 residues. The germline V gene encodes CDR1 SGHDN and CDR2 FVKESK. The V segment lost 5 bases and the J segment 6 bases; nucleotides outside the gene matches: 11. The complete variable domain, with remaining parts taken from reference TRBV14 and TRBJ1-1, reads EAGVTQFPSHSVIEKGQTVTLRCDPISGHDNLYWYRRVMGKEIKFLLHFVKESKQDESGMPNNRFLAERTGGTYSTLKVQPAELEDSGVYFCASSRNTDRGAEAFFGQGTRLTVV.

This clone came up a few times. V and J are TRBV7-9 and TRBJ2-1, with a tentative D call TRBD2 (5 bases). CDR3 size: 14 residues. Trimming cost V 8 bases and J 4 bases, with 15 bases left between them. CDR1 is SEHNR, CDR2 FQNEAQ, per germline (reference sequence). CDR3 nucleotides: TGTGCCAGCGCTTCCACCGGGGTTTACAATGAGCAGTTCTTC. This encodes CASASTGVYNEQFF.

This clone has only a few counts. The chain uses TRBV7-6 and TRBJ2-2; D is perhaps TRBD2 (6 bases). Deletions cut 5 bases from V and 4 bases from J, with 11 bases between. Germline V gives CDR1 SGHVS, CDR2 FNYEAQ. This CDR3 spans 14 amino acids. The CDR3 sequence is CASSPGVGTGELFF. The DNA for the CDR3 is TGTGCCAGCAGCCCGGGAGTGGGCACCGGGGAGCTGTTTTTT.

This clone has more than one count but fewer than ten. The chain recombines TRBV6-1 with TRBJ2-1; the match to TRBD1 covers 8 bases. Germline V gene sequence: CDR1 MNHNS, CDR2 SASEGT. CDR3 size: 13 residues. Losses at the gene ends were 2 bases for V and 12 bases for J; bases not matched to a gene: 6. This CDR3 is CASSEKEGTGQFF. Here the CDR3 DNA reads TGTGCCAGCAGTGAAAAGGAGGGGACAGGGCAGTTCTTC.

This clone was recorded a few times. V is TRBV4-1 and J is TRBJ1-3; no definite D call. CDR3 length equals 14 residues. Looked up from germline, CDR1 is MGHRA and CDR2 is YSYEKL. V was cut by 5 bases and J by 0 bases, with 8 bases left in between. The CDR3 protein is CASSGFSSGNTIYF. The CDR3 region has the DNA TGCGCCAGCAGCGGTTTCAGCTCTGGAAACACCATATATTTT.

The gene calls are TRBV7-9 and TRBJ1-2; 12 positions match TRBD1. The trim removed 5 bases at V and 8 bases at J, leaving 12 bases unmatched. The CDR3 length is 16 residues. The germline V gene encodes CDR1 SEHNR and CDR2 FQNEAQ (reference sequence). Here the CDR3 DNA reads TGTGCCAGCAGCCTAGTCGGGGACAGGGGGCTGTTGGGCTACACCTTC. Protein product: CASSLVGDRGLLGYTF.

This clone came up a few times. The V gene is TRBV21-1, the J gene TRBJ2-7; the table gives TRBD1 as D, unverified against the DNA. TRBV21-1 is a pseudogene locus. The CDR3 is 17 amino acids. The CDR3 loop reads CASSTPTEPRVLYEQYF. DNA for the CDR3: TGTGCCAGCAGCACCCCGACAGAACCTAGGGTTCTCTACGAGCAGTACTTC.

This clone was counted a few times. The chain couples TRBV2 to TRBJ1-2; D not resolved. V lost 6 bases to trimming and J lost 8 bases, with 19 bases between them. The CDR3 has 14 residues. Germline assignment: CDR1 SNHLY and CDR2 FYNNEI. The CDR3 sequence is CASRNAGSQEGYTF. The CDR3 region has the DNA TGTGCCAGCAGGAACGCAGGCAGCCAGGAAGGCTACACCTTC.

The rearrangement links TRBV7-6 to TRBJ2-2; weak D call: TRBD2 (5 bases). Trimming removed 5 bases from V and 2 bases from J, with 15 bases in between. CDR1 and CDR2 from the germline V gene are SGHVS and FNYEAQ. The CDR3 length is 16 residues. CDR3: CASSQLHRDNTGELFF. The DNA for the CDR3 is TGTGCCAGCAGCCAATTACACCGGGATAACACCGGGGAGCTGTTTTTT.

V is TRBV28 and J is TRBJ2-7; 7 bases agree with TRBD1. J lost 4 bases, V lost 6 bases, and 12 bases had no gene match. CDR1 and CDR2 from the germline V gene are MDHEN and SYDVKM. The CDR3 spans 15 residues. The CDR3 sequence: CASSLLPGQPYEQYF. The CDR3, as DNA: TGTGCCAGCAGCCTACTACCGGGACAGCCTTACGAGCAGTACTTC.

This clone was found once. This chain joins TRBV25-1 and TRBJ1-2, with D tentatively TRBD1 (5 bases). From germline, CDR1 is MGHDK and CDR2 SYGVNS. The V gene lost 6 bases and the J gene lost 3 bases, with 8 bases spanning the gap. The CDR3 length is 12 residues. The CDR3 protein is CASRDSHYGYTF. Here the CDR3 DNA reads TGTGCCAGCAGAGACAGTCACTATGGCTACACCTTC.